Presented here are 10 T cell receptor beta chains from one specimen sequenced in a study of response to subunit inactivated influenza vaccine. TCRdb re-called the RT-PCR reads with MiXCR, one entry per CDR3 protein. This sample carries some 160,000 distinct CDR3 sequences, roughly 10% of them seen once, and the ten largest clones take around 11%. The source was non-naive T cells sorted from PBMCs, collected more than 35 days after vaccination. These receptors all come from a man in his forties or fifties who received an inactivated influenza vaccine.

This clonotype has a count of ten or more. This rearrangement joins TRBV2 to TRBJ2-7, with D possibly TRBD2 on 6 matching bases. This CDR3 has 13 residues. With 6 bases removed from V and 3 bases from J, the gap between germline ends came to 12 bases. CDR1 and CDR2 from the germline V gene are SNHLY and FYNNEI. The chain's CDR3 is CASRGRGDYEQYF. The CDR3 DNA is TGTGCCAGCAGGGGGCGGGGAGACTACGAGCAGTACTTC.

This clonotype came up a few times. The V call is TRBV6-5, the J call TRBJ1-1; a possible D gene is TRBD1 (6 bases). Between the trimmed V and J ends, which lost 2 bases and 4 bases, there was a span of 14 bases. The germline V gene has CDR1 MNHEY and CDR2 SVGAGI. The CDR3 runs 15 residues. The CDR3 protein is CASSYGGRGATEAFF. CDR3 DNA sequence: TGTGCCAGCAGTTACGGTGGCAGGGGTGCCACTGAAGCTTTCTTT.

There are a few counts of this clonotype. The rearrangement uses TRBV28 and TRBJ1-5, with a weak D call TRBD1 (5 bases). CDR1 is MDHEN and CDR2 is SYDVKM in the germline V gene. Trimming left V 5 bases short and J 3 bases short, with 17 bases between. This CDR3 has 16 residues. CDR3 sequence: CASSTPRGGHNQPQHF. In nucleotides, the CDR3 is TGTGCCAGCAGTACTCCAAGGGGTGGCCACAATCAGCCCCAGCATTTT.

The table lists this clonotype with many counts. The rearrangement joins TRBV20-1 to TRBJ2-3; D is perhaps TRBD2 (5 bases). Trimming left V 6 bases short and J 6 bases short, with 13 bases between. The CDR3 runs 12 residues. Germline V gene data show CDR1 as DFQATT and CDR2 as SNEGSKA (reference sequence). The CDR3 loop is CSAPPAGDTQYF. The DNA for the CDR3 is TGCAGTGCCCCCCCTGCGGGCGATACGCAGTATTTT.

This clonotype was seen ten or more times. The gene calls are TRBV5-1 and TRBJ2-2, with 7 nucleotides matching TRBD2. Germline assignment: CDR1 SGHRS and CDR2 YFSETQ. This CDR3 contains 15 residues. The V segment lost 2 bases and the J segment 3 bases; nucleotides outside the gene matches: 4. The CDR3: CASSFRGDDTGELFF. CDR3 nucleotide sequence: TGCGCCAGCAGCTTCCGGGGGGACGACACCGGGGAGCTGTTTTTT. Variable domain in full (rest from reference TRBV5-1 and TRBJ2-2): KAGVTQTPRYLIKTRGQQVTLSCSPISGHRSVSWYQQTPGQGLQFLFEYFSETQRNKGNFPGRFSGRQFSNSRSEMNVSTLELGDSALYLCASSFRGDDTGELFFGEGSRLTVL.

This clonotype was observed a handful of times. CDR3 amino acids: CSARDLAGGHNSPLHF. The CDR3 DNA is TGCAGTGCTAGAGATCTCGCCGGGGGACATAATTCACCCCTCCACTTT. The chain employs TRBV20-1 and TRBJ1-6; TRBD1 might be the D (5 bases). The CDR3 length is 16 residues. The V end was cut by 0 bases, the J end by 5 bases, with 14 bases between. The germline CDR1 and CDR2 sequences are DFQATT and SNEGSKA (reference sequence).

This clonotype appeared a few times. The CDR3 region is CSVARDGTDTQYF. Written as DNA, the CDR3 is TGCAGCGTTGCCCGGGACGGCACAGATACGCAGTATTTT. The chain links TRBV29-1 to TRBJ2-3, with D perhaps TRBD1 or TRBD2 (5 bases each). The CDR3 has 13 residues. V shed 4 bases and J shed 1 base, with 9 bases lying between them. The germline gives CDR1 SQVTM, CDR2 ANQGSEA.

The chain combines TRBV20-1 with TRBJ2-7, with TRBD2 identical over 8 bases. The germline CDR1 and CDR2 sequences are DFQATT and SNEGSKA (reference sequence). The CDR3 spans 14 residues. Unmatched junction bases numbered 12, after V lost 7 bases and J lost 4 bases. The chain's CDR3 is CSGVRRGGLYEQYF. In nucleotides, the CDR3 is TGCAGTGGGGTTAGACGGGGGGGCTTGTACGAGCAGTACTTC.

This clonotype was picked up a small number of times. The V gene is TRBV9, the J gene TRBJ2-1; 7 bases are a match to TRBD1. The V and J ends lost 2 bases and 3 bases, in that order; junction bases with no gene match: 5. The CDR3 extends over 15 amino acids. Germline CDR1 SGDLS, CDR2 YYNGEE. In nucleotides, the CDR3 is TGTGCCAGCAGCGTCCGGGACAGCCTCTACAATGAGCAGTTCTTC. It is translated as CASSVRDSLYNEQFF.

The chain employs TRBV15 and TRBJ1-2; 8 bases align to TRBD1. V dropped 3 bases and J dropped 3; count of bases not matched to a gene: 6. The V gene's germline CDR1 is LNHNV and CDR2 YYDKDF (reference sequence). The CDR3 contains 15 residues. The CDR3 DNA is TGTGCCACCAGCAGCGAAGGGGACAGGTACTATGGCTACACCTTC. It codes for CATSSEGDRYYGYTF. Based on the CDR3 plus reference TRBV15 and TRBJ1-2, the full variable domain is DAMVIQNPRYQVTQFGKPVTLSCSQTLNHNVMYWYQQKSSQAPKLLFHYYDKDFNNEADTPDNFQSRRPNTSFCFLDIRSPGLGDTAMYLCATSSEGDRYYGYTFGSGTRLTVV.